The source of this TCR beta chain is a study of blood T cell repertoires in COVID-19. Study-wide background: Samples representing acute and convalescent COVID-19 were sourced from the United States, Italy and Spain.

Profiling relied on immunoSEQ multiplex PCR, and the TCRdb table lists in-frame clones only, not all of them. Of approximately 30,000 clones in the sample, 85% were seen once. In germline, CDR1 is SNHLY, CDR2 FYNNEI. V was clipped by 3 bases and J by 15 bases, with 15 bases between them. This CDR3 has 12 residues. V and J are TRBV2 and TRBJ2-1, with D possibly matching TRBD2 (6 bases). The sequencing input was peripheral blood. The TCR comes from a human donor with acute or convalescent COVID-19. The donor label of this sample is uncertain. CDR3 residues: CASSDGDSLPFF. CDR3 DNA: TGTGCCAGCAGTGATGGGGACTCCCTCCCGTTCTTC.